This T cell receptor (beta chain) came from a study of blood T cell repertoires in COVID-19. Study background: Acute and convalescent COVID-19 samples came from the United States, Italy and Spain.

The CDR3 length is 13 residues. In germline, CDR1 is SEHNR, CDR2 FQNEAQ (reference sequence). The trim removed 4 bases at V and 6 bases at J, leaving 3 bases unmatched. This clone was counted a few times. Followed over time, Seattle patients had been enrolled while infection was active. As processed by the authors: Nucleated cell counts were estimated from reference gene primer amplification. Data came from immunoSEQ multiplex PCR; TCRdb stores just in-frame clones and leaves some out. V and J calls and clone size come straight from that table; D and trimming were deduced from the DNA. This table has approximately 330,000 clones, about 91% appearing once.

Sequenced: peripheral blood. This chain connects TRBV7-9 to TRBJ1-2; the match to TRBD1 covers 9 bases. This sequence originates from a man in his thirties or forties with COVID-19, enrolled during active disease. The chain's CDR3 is CASSYRTGDGYTF. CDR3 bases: TGTGCCAGCAGCTATAGGACAGGGGATGGCTACACCTTC.